This TCR beta chain was sequenced during a study (dated by TCRdb to the mid-2010s). Regarding the study in general: The study examined whether tumor-infiltrating Tregs in breast cancer are drawn from blood Tregs or arise in situ by conversion from other CD4+ T cell subsets. Results the study describes overall, beyond this receptor: The TCR gene usage of tumor memory CD4+ T cells clustered together with blood and lymph node memory CD4+ cells and with lymph node naive CD4+ cells. Tumor-infiltrating Treg TCR alpha and beta sequences overlapped most with tumor naive CD4+ T cells, then with blood naive CD4+ T cells. The validation in the larger cohort was limited to a single TCR beta V-J rearrangement instead of whole repertoires.

Full-length TCR variable regions were amplified by 5' RACE PCR with constant-region reverse primers, and semi-nested PCR with Nested Universal Primer A was subsequently performed. Using the ReliaPrep RNA Cell Miniprep System, total RNA was extracted, and the SMARTer RACE 5'/3' Kit was then used to reverse transcribe the RNA into 5'RACE-ready cDNA. Multiplex adaptors were used to barcode the full-length TCR alpha and beta libraries, which were then sequenced on an Illumina MiSeq. The study's processing was this. For each of nine subset-tissue groups, sequencing data from the five patients were pooled, and the groups were compared by unsupervised clustering of TCR gene usage. The Morisita-Horn index was used to calculate repertoire similarity, with shared sequences weighted by how much each contributed to each repertoire. TCRdb ran its own pipeline on the public reads, namely fastp trimming at Q25 and MiXCR clone calling, and kept in-frame beta chains. Under each unique CDR3 protein, matching rows form one entry showing the most common genes and DNA. The V and J calls reflect TCRdb's pipeline rather than the authors' work. This sample gives over 25,000 distinct CDR3 sequences in total; 25% to 30% of them show up just once. Together, the top ten hold about 2.5% of the sample.

The CDR3 starts with the cysteine, ends with the phenylalanine, and has 14 residues. Only CDR3 DNA remains: 42 bases, in frame from the first base. According to the germline V gene, CDR1 reads SGHRS and CDR2 reads YFSETQ. This clonotype was seen ten or more times. Its antigen remains unidentified. Compared with germline, one end of the junction differs, possibly owing to a read error. Cells that were CD4+CD25+CD127-/low were the ones isolated as Tregs. Tregs, naive and memory CD4+ T cells from tumor, blood and ipsilateral draining lymph nodes of a few breast cancer patients underwent full-length TCR alpha and beta sequencing. Tumor tissue and lymph nodes obtained by ipsilateral axillary dissection were perfused with PBS, cut into small pieces and digested using collagenase I and hyaluronidase. A purity exceeding 90% was confirmed by FACS for the sorted cell populations.

The chain was built from TRBV5-1 and TRBJ2-7, and 7 junctional nucleotides match TRBD2. The clonotype originates from a female donor with breast cancer. The sequenced sample consisted of tumor-infiltrating Tregs sorted from the breast tumor. The CDR3 is CASRLGEGQNEQYF. The DNA sequence follows: TGCGCCAGCAGATTGGGGGAGGGCCAGAACGAGCAGTACTTC.